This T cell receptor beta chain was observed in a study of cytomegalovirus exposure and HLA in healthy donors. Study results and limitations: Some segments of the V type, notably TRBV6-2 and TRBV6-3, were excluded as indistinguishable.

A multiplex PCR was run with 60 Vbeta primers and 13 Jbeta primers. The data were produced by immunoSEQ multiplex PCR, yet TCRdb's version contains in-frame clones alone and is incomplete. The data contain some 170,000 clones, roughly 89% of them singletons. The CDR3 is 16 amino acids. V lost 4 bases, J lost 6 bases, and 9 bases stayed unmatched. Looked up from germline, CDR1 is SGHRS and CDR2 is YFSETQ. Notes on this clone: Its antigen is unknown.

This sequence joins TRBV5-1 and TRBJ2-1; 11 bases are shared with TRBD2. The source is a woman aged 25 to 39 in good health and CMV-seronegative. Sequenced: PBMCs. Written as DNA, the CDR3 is TGCGCCAGCAGCCCGACCCTAGCGGGGGGCGTCAATGAGCAGTTCTTC. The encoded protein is CASSPTLAGGVNEQFF.